This T cell receptor (beta chain) appears in the sequencing data of a study of OX40 agonist ivuxolimab in advanced cancers. Study summary: Ivuxolimab was administered intravenously to patients at 0.01 to 10 mg/kg every 2 weeks.

Germline loops: CDR1 MNHEY, CDR2 SVGAGI. This CDR3 has 13 residues. V lost 7 bases, J lost 7 bases, and 16 bases lay in between. Only in-frame clones appear in the TCRdb table, and some are missing; sequencing was by immunoSEQ multiplex PCR. Of 75,000 to 95,000 clones in the sample, roughly 90% are singletons; the top ten hold roughly 10%. The sample consisted of CD4+ or CD8+ T cells sorted from blood, taken in a trial of the OX40 agonist ivuxolimab. The clonotype originates from an adult with an advanced solid tumor such as melanoma, head and neck, liver or kidney cancer. V is TRBV6-5 and J is TRBJ1-2; D is perhaps TRBD1 (5 bases). CDR3 region: CASTGAVMGGYTF. The DNA of the CDR3 is TGTGCCAGCACTGGGGCAGTCATGGGTGGCTACACCTTC.